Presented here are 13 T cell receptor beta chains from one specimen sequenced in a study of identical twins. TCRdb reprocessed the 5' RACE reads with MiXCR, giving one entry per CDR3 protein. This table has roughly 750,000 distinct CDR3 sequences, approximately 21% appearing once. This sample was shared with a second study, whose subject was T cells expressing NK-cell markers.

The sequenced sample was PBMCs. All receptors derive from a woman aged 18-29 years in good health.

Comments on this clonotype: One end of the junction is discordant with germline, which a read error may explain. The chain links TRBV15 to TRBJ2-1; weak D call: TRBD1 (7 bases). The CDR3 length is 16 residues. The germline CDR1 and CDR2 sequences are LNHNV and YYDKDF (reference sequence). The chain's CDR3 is CATSRGARSSYNEQFF. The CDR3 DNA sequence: TGTGCCACAAGCAGGGGGGCGCGGAGCTCCTACAATGAGCAGTTCTTC.

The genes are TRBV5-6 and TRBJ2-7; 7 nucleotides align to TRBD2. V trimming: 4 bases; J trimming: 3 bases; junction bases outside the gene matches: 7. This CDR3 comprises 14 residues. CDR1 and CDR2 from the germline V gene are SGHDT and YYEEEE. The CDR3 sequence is CASSGGERHYEQYF. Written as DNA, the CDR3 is TGTGCCAGCAGCGGGGGGGAGCGGCACTACGAGCAGTACTTC.

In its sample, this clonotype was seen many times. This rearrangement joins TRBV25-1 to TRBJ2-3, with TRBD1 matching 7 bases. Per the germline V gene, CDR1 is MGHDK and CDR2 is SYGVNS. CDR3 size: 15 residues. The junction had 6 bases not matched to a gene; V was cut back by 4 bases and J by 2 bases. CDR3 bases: TGTGCCAGCAGTGGGGACAGCTTAGCCACAGATACGCAGTATTTT. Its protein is CASSGDSLATDTQYF.

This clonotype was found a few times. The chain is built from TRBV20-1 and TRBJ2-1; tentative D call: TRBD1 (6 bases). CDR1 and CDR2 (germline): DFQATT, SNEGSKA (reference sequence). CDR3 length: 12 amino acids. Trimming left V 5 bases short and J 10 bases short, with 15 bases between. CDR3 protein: CSAPKQGGEQFF. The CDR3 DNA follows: TGCAGTGCTCCCAAACAGGGCGGCGAGCAGTTCTTC.

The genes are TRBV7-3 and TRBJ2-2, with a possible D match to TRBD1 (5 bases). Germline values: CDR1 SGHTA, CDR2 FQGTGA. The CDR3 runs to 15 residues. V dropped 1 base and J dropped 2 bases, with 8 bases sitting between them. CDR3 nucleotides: TGTGCCAGCAGCTTAAGCAGGGATAACACCGGGGAGCTGTTTTTT. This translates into CASSLSRDNTGELFF.

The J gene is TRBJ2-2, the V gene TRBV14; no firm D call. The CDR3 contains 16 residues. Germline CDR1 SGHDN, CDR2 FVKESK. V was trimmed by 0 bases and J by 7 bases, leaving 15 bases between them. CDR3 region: CASSQDIRALGGELFF. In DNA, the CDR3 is TGTGCCAGCAGCCAAGACATTCGGGCCCTTGGCGGGGAGCTGTTTTTT.

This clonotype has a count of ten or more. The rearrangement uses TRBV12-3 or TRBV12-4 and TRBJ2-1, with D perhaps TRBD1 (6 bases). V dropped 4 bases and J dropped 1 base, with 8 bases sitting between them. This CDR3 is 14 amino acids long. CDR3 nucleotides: TGTGCCAGCAGTTCAGGGGATTCCTACAATGAGCAGTTCTTC. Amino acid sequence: CASSSGDSYNEQFF.

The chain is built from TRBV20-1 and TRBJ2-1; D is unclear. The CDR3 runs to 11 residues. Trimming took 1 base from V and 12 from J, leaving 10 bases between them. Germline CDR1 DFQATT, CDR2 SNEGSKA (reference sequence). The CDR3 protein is CSARGFPGQFF. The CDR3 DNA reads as TGCAGTGCTAGAGGATTCCCGGGGCAGTTCTTC.

As DNA, the CDR3 is TGTGCCAGCAGTGCCCGAGGGACTAGCGGGAGTACGTCTGGGACAGATACGCAGTATTTT. It codes for CASSARGTSGSTSGTDTQYF. The chain carries TRBV12-3 or TRBV12-4 and TRBJ2-3; TRBD2 aligns across 14 bases. V lost 5 bases, J lost 3 bases, and 16 bases stayed unmatched. The CDR3 length is 20 residues.

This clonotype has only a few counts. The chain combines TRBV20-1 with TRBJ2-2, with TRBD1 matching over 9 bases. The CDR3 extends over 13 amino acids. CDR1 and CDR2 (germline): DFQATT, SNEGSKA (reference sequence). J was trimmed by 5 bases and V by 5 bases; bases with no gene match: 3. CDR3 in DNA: TGCAGTGCTTCCGGGACAGGGACCGGGGAGCTGTTTTTT. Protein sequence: CSASGTGTGELFF.

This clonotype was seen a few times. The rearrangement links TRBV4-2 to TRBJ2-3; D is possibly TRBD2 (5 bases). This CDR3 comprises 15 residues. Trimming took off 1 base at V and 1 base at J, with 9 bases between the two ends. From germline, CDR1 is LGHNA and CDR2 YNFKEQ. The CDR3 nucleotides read TGTGCCAGCAGCCAAGTTGAGGGAGGCACAGATACGCAGTATTTT. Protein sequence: CASSQVEGGTDTQYF.

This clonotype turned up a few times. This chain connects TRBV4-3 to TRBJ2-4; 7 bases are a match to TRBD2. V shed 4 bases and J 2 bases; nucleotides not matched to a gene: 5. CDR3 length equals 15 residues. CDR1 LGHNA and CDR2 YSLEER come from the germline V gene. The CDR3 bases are TGCGCCAGCAGCCCCAAAGCGGGGCCCAAAAACATTCAGTACTTC. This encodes CASSPKAGPKNIQYF.

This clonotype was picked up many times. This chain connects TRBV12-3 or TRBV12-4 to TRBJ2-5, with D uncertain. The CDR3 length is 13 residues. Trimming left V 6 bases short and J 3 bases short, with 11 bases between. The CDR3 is CASSPRREETQYF. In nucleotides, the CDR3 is TGTGCCAGCAGCCCCCGCCGAGAAGAGACCCAGTACTTC.